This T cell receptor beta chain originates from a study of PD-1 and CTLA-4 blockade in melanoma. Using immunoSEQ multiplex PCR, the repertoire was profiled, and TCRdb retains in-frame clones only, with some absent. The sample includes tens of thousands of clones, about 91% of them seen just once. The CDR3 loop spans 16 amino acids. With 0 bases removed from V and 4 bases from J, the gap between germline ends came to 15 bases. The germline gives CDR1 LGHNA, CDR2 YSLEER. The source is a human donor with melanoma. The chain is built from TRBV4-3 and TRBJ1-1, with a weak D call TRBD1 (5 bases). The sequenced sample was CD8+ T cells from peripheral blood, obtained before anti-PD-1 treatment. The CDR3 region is CASSQDRGVGITEAFF. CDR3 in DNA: TGCGCCAGCAGCCAAGATCGAGGGGTGGGGATCACTGAAGCTTTCTTT.